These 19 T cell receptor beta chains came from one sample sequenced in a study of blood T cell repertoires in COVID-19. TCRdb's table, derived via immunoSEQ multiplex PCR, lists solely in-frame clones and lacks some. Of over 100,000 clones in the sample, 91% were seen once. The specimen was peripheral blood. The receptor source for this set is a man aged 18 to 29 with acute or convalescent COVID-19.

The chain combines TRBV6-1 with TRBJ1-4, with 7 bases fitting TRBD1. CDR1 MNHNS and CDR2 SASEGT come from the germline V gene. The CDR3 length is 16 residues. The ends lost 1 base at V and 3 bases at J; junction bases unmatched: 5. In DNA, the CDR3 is TGTGCCAGCAGTGAAGGCTGGACAGGATCTAATGAAAAACTGTTTTTT. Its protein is CASSEGWTGSNEKLFF.

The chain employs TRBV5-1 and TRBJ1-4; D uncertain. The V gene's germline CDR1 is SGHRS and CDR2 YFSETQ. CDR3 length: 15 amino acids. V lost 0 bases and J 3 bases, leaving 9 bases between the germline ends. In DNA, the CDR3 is TGCGCCAGCAGCTTGGGTGGAGACTCTAATGAAAAACTGTTTTTT. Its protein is CASSLGGDSNEKLFF.

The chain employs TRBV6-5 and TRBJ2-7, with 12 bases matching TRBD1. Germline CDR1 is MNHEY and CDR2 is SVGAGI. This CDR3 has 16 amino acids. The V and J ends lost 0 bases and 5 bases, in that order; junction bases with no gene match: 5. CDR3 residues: CASSYSSGTGGNEQYF. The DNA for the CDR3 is TGTGCCAGCAGTTACTCGTCTGGGACAGGGGGCAACGAGCAGTACTTC.

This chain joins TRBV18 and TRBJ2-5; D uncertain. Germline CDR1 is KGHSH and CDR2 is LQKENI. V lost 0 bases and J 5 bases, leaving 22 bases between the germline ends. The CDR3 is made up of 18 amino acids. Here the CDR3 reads CASSPPSFRVRFSETQYF. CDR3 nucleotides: TGTGCCAGCTCACCACCGTCTTTCCGGGTTAGATTTTCGGAGACCCAGTACTTC.

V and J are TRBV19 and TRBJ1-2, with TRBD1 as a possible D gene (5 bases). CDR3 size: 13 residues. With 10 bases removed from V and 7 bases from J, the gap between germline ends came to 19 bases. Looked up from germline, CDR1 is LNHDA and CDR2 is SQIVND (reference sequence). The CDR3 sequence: CATTAGRESGYTF. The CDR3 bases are TGTGCCACCACCGCAGGGAGGGAATCTGGCTACACCTTC.

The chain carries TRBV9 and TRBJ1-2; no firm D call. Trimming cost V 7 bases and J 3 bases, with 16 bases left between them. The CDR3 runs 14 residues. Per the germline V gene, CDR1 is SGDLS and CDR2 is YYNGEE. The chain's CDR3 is CASSPRTFDYGYTF. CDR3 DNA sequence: TGTGCCAGCTCCCCCAGAACATTTGACTATGGCTACACCTTC. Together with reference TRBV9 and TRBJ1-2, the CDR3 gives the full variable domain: DSGVTQTPKHLITATGQRVTLRCSPRSGDLSVYWYQQSLDQGLQFLIQYYNGEERAKGNILERFSAQQFPDLHSELNLSSLELGDSALYFCASSPRTFDYGYTFGSGTRLTVV.

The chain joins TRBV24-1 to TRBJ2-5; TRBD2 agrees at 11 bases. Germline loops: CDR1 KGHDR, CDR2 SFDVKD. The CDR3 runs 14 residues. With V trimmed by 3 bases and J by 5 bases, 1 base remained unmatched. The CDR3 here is CATSDRTSGETQYF. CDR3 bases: TGTGCCACCAGTGATCGGACTAGCGGGGAGACCCAGTACTTC.

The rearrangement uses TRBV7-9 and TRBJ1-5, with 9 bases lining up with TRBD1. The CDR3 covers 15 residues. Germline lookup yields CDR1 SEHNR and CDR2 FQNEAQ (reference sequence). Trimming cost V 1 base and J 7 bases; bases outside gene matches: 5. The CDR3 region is CASSLGTGGRQPQHF. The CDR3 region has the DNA TGTGCCAGCAGCTTAGGCACAGGGGGCCGACAGCCCCAGCATTTT.

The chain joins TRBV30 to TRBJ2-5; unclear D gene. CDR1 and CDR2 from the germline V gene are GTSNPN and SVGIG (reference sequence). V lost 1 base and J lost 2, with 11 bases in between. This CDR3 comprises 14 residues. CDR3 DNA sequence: TGTGCCTGGAGTGCACTACTCCTGCAAGAGACCCAGTACTTC. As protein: CAWSALLLQETQYF.

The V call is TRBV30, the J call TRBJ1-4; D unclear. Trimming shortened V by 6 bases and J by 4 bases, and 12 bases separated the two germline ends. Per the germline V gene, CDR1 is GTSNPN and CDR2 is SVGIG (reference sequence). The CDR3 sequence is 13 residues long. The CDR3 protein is CACIAGNNEKLFF. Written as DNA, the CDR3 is TGTGCCTGTATAGCGGGGAATAATGAAAAACTGTTTTTT.

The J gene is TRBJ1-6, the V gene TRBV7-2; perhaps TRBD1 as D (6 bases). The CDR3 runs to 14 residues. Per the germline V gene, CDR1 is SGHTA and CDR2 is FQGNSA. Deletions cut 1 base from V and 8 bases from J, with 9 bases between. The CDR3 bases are TGTGCCAGCAGCTTAGAGGGGGTTTATTCACCCCTCCACTTT. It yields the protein CASSLEGVYSPLHF.

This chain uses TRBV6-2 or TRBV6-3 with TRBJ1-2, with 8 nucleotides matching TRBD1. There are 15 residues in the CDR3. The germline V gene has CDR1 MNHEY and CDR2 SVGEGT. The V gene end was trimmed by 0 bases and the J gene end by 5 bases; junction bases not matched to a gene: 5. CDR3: CASSYSSGGDYGYTF. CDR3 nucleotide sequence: TGTGCCAGCAGTTACTCCTCAGGGGGCGATTATGGCTACACCTTC.

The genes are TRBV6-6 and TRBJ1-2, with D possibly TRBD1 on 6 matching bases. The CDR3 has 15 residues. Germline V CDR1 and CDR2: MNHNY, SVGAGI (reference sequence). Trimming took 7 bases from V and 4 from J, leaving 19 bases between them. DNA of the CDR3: TGTGCCAGCAAAGGGGCGGTAGACAGGTCCTATGGCTACACCTTC. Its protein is CASKGAVDRSYGYTF.

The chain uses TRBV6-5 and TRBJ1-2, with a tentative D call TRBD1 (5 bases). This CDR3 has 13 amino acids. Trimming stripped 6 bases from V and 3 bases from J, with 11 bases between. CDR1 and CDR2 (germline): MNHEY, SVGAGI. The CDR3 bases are TGTGCCAGCAGGAACCCGACAGACTATGGCTACACCTTC. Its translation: CASRNPTDYGYTF.

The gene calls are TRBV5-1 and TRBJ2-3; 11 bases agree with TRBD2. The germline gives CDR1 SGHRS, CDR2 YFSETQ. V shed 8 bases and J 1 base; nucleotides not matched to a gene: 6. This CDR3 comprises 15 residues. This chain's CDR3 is CASSKGLAGTDTQYF. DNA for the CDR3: TGCGCCAGTAGCAAGGGACTAGCGGGCACAGATACGCAGTATTTT. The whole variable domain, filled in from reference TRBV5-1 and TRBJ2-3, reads KAGVTQTPRYLIKTRGQQVTLSCSPISGHRSVSWYQQTPGQGLQFLFEYFSETQRNKGNFPGRFSGRQFSNSRSEMNVSTLELGDSALYLCASSKGLAGTDTQYFGPGTRLTVL.

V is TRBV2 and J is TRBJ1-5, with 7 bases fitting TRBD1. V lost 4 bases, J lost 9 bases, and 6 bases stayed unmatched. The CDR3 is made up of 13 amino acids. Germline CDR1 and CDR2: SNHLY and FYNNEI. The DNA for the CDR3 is TGTGCCAGCAGTGGGGACAGACGAGGGCCCCAGCATTTT. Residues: CASSGDRRGPQHF.

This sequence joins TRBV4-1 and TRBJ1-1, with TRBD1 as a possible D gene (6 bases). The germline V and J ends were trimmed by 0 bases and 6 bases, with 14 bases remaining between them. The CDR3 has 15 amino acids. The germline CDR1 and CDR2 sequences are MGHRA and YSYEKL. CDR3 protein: CASSQEGGRFAEAFF. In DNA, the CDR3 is TGCGCCAGCAGCCAAGAGGGGGGGCGCTTCGCTGAAGCTTTCTTT.

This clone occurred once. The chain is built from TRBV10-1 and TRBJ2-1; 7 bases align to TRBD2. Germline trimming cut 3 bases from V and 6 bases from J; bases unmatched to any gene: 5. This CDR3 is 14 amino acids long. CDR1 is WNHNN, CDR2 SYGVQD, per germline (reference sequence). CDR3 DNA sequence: TGCGCCAGCAGTGAATCGGGGAGGGCCAATGAGCAGTTCTTC. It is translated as CASSESGRANEQFF.

CDR3 sequence (DNA): TGTGCCAGCAGCTCGCGACTATCACCCTACGAGCAGTACTTC. This sequence encodes CASSSRLSPYEQYF. The chain joins TRBV7-9 to TRBJ2-7; D may be TRBD2 (5 bases). Germline V gives CDR1 SEHNR, CDR2 FQNEAQ (reference sequence). The CDR3 totals 14 residues. V lost 4 bases to trimming and J lost 2 bases, with 12 bases between them.